Sequencing of this T cell receptor beta chain was carried out in a study of blood T cells in healthy people across ages. With a J-beta primer mix and a sample-barcoded 5' primer, a second PCR ran about 7 to 11 cycles. A template-switch adaptor with 12 random nucleotides tagged each cDNA molecule. TCRdb called the 5' RACE reads again in MiXCR, with one record for every CDR3 protein. The sample carries 1.5 million to 2 million distinct CDR3 sequences, 28% recorded once. The CDR3 is made up of 13 amino acids. With 1 base removed from V and 11 bases from J, the gap between germline ends came to 9 bases. The sequencing input was blood. The chain uses TRBV12-3 or TRBV12-4 and TRBJ1-6, with D possibly TRBD1 on 5 matching bases. The receptor was derived from a woman in her twenties or thirties in good health. For the CDR3, the DNA is TGTGCCAGCAGTTTAGATGGGGGAGCACCCCTCCACTTT. This translates into CASSLDGGAPLHF.